Listed below are T cell receptor beta chains from one sample, sequenced in a study of T cell repertoires in cytomegalovirus infection. TCRdb re-analysed the reads in MiXCR, keeping a single row per CDR3 protein. The profile covers roughly 570,000 distinct CDR3 sequences, with approximately 40% appearing a single time and 40% to 60% taken by the ten largest. Antigens of these TCRs are unknown. The source was cultured PBMCs, collected from culture after CMV antigen stimulation. These receptors all come from a human donor in good health (CMV status not recorded). Some clones in this sample may be carry-over from other donors' samples. Both conserved end residues are part of each CDR3. The D gene is left open where the match is weak. Rows may omit the clone size; those that give it use once, few, many or a size class.

j_gene: TRBJ1-2; abundance: once; v_gene: TRBV6-2/TRBV6-3; d_gene: TRBD1; len: 15; CDR3aa: CASSYPGTAIYGYTF; CDR3nt: TGTGCCAGCAGTTACCCGGGGACAGCAATCTATGGCTACACCTTC
j_gene: TRBJ1-2; abundance: .; v_gene: TRBV7-8; d_gene: TRBD1; len: 18; CDR3aa: CASSPTRTRQGAGYGYTF; CDR3nt: TGTGCCAGCAGCCCGACACGCACCAGACAGGGGGCAGGCTATGGCTACACCTTC
j_gene: TRBJ1-1; abundance: .; v_gene: TRBV5-6; d_gene: .; len: 15; CDR3aa: CASSFSLNLGAEAFF; CDR3nt: TGTGCCAGCAGCTTCTCACTCAATTTGGGCGCTGAAGCTTTCTTT
j_gene: TRBJ2-3; abundance: .; v_gene: TRBV28; d_gene: TRBD1; len: 16; CDR3aa: CASSGTGTGHTDTQYF; CDR3nt: TGTGCCAGCAGTGGTACCGGGACAGGTCACACAGATACGCAGTATTTT
j_gene: TRBJ1-1; abundance: .; v_gene: TRBV7-9; d_gene: .; len: 13; CDR3aa: CASSGAEVTEAFF; CDR3nt: TGTGCCAGCAGCGGGGCTGAGGTCACTGAAGCTTTCTTT
j_gene: TRBJ2-1; abundance: few; v_gene: TRBV6-1; d_gene: TRBD2; len: 16; CDR3aa: CASKALFGGGAHEQFF; CDR3nt: TGTGCCAGCAAGGCCCTTTTTGGCGGGGGGGCCCATGAGCAGTTCTTC
j_gene: TRBJ1-1; abundance: few; v_gene: TRBV7-8; d_gene: .; len: 10; CDR3aa: CASSLVVAFF; CDR3nt: TGTGCCAGCAGCTTAGTGGTAGCTTTCTTT
j_gene: TRBJ2-7; abundance: .; v_gene: TRBV2; d_gene: TRBD2; len: 15; CDR3aa: CASSGLAGAYYEQYF; CDR3nt: TGTGCCAGCAGTGGACTAGCGGGAGCCTACTACGAGCAGTACTTC
j_gene: TRBJ1-4; abundance: .; v_gene: TRBV28; d_gene: .; len: 13; CDR3aa: CASSSITNEKLFF; CDR3nt: TGTGCCAGCAGTTCTATAACTAATGAAAAACTGTTTTTT
j_gene: TRBJ2-1; abundance: few; v_gene: TRBV7-2; d_gene: .; len: 13; CDR3aa: CASSLELPNEQFF; CDR3nt: TGTGCCAGCAGCTTAGAACTCCCCAATGAGCAGTTCTTC
j_gene: TRBJ2-7; abundance: few; v_gene: TRBV7-2; d_gene: .; len: 12; CDR3aa: CASSFPAYEQYF; CDR3nt: TGTGCCAGCAGCTTTCCGGCTTACGAGCAGTACTTC
j_gene: TRBJ1-1; abundance: few; v_gene: TRBV19; d_gene: .; len: 11; CDR3aa: CASIFMGNAFF; CDR3nt: TGTGCCAGTATTTTTATGGGCAATGCTTTCTTT
j_gene: TRBJ2-7; abundance: many; v_gene: TRBV7-2; d_gene: TRBD1; len: 15; CDR3aa: CASSSATGSSYEQYF; CDR3nt: TGTGCCAGCAGCTCCGCGACAGGGAGCTCCTACGAGCAGTACTTC
j_gene: TRBJ1-3; abundance: .; v_gene: TRBV2; d_gene: .; len: 14; CDR3aa: CASSEARQGNTIYF; CDR3nt: TGTGCCAGCAGTGAAGCAAGACAGGGAAACACCATATATTTT
j_gene: TRBJ2-7; abundance: .; v_gene: TRBV5-1; d_gene: .; len: 15; CDR3aa: CASSFTGEPLYEQYF; CDR3nt: TGCGCCAGCAGCTTCACCGGGGAACCCCTCTACGAGCAGTACTTC
j_gene: TRBJ2-3; abundance: few; v_gene: TRBV2; d_gene: TRBD1; len: 14; CDR3aa: CASTWAGGWDTQYF; CDR3nt: TGTGCCAGCACATGGGCAGGGGGCTGGGATACGCAGTATTTT
j_gene: TRBJ2-7; abundance: many; v_gene: TRBV7-2; d_gene: .; len: 16; CDR3aa: CASSLAGSKPSYEQYF; CDR3nt: TGTGCCAGCAGCTTAGCCGGGAGTAAACCGTCCTACGAGCAGTACTTC
j_gene: TRBJ2-7; abundance: .; v_gene: TRBV6-2/TRBV6-3; d_gene: .; len: 11; CDR3aa: CASSRRYEQYF; CDR3nt: TGTGCCAGCAGCCGGCGGTACGAGCAGTACTTC
j_gene: TRBJ2-3; abundance: .; v_gene: TRBV7-9; d_gene: TRBD1; len: 15; CDR3aa: CASSAQGQATDTQYF; CDR3nt: TGTGCCAGCAGCGCCCAGGGACAGGCCACAGATACGCAGTATTTT
j_gene: TRBJ1-4; abundance: few; v_gene: TRBV7-4; d_gene: .; len: 16; CDR3aa: CASSSAGRTADEKLFF; CDR3nt: TGTGCCAGCAGCTCCGCCGGACGTACAGCGGATGAAAAACTGTTTTTT
j_gene: TRBJ2-5; abundance: few; v_gene: TRBV4-1; d_gene: .; len: 17; CDR3aa: CASSQESPGAGGETQYF; CDR3nt: TGCGCCAGCAGCCAAGAATCCCCGGGGGCAGGAGGAGAGACCCAGTACTTC
j_gene: TRBJ2-3; abundance: .; v_gene: TRBV20-1; d_gene: TRBD2; len: 13; CDR3aa: CSASKAGANTQYF; CDR3nt: TGCAGTGCTAGTAAAGCGGGAGCAAATACGCAGTATTTT
j_gene: TRBJ2-3; abundance: few; v_gene: TRBV19; d_gene: TRBD2; len: 16; CDR3aa: CASSLPGLAGEGTQYF; CDR3nt: TGTGCCAGTAGCCTGCCGGGACTAGCGGGAGAAGGTACGCAGTATTTT
j_gene: TRBJ2-7; abundance: .; v_gene: TRBV20-1; d_gene: .; len: 15; CDR3aa: CSARDYRERDYEQYF; CDR3nt: TGCAGTGCTAGAGATTACCGGGAGAGGGACTACGAGCAGTACTTC
j_gene: TRBJ2-7; abundance: .; v_gene: TRBV6-1; d_gene: TRBD2; len: 15; CDR3aa: CASSEAGGGTYEQYF; CDR3nt: TGTGCCAGCAGTGAAGCGGGGGGGGGGACCTACGAGCAGTACTTC
j_gene: TRBJ2-1; abundance: few; v_gene: TRBV7-9; d_gene: TRBD2; len: 14; CDR3aa: CASNPSGAYNEQFF; CDR3nt: TGTGCCAGTAACCCTAGCGGGGCCTACAATGAGCAGTTCTTC
j_gene: TRBJ1-5; abundance: .; v_gene: TRBV29-1; d_gene: .; len: 13; CDR3aa: CSVAGSGNQPQHF; CDR3nt: TGCAGCGTTGCAGGGTCGGGCAATCAGCCCCAGCATTTT
j_gene: TRBJ2-1; abundance: few; v_gene: TRBV11-2; d_gene: TRBD2; len: 14; CDR3aa: CASSLDGLANEQFF; CDR3nt: TGTGCCAGCAGCTTAGATGGACTAGCGAATGAGCAGTTCTTC
j_gene: TRBJ2-7; abundance: .; v_gene: TRBV29-1; d_gene: TRBD2; len: 13; CDR3aa: CSGRTSGSYEQYF; CDR3nt: TGCAGCGGCCGGACTAGCGGGAGTTACGAGCAGTACTTC
j_gene: TRBJ2-3; abundance: many; v_gene: TRBV7-2; d_gene: TRBD1; len: 14; CDR3aa: CASSRTGSTDTQYF; CDR3nt: TGTGCCAGCAGCCGGACAGGAAGCACAGATACGCAGTATTTT
j_gene: TRBJ2-1; abundance: .; v_gene: TRBV4-3; d_gene: TRBD2; len: 16; CDR3aa: CASSQGTSGAWNEQFF; CDR3nt: TGCGCCAGCAGCCAAGGGACTAGCGGAGCATGGAATGAGCAGTTCTTC
j_gene: TRBJ1-4; abundance: .; v_gene: TRBV29-1; d_gene: .; len: 11; CDR3aa: CSVSDYEKLFF; CDR3nt: TGCAGCGTTTCCGATTATGAAAAACTGTTTTTT
j_gene: TRBJ2-5; abundance: few; v_gene: TRBV7-2; d_gene: .; len: 14; CDR3aa: CASSSGGGRGTQYF; CDR3nt: TGTGCCAGCAGCTCGGGTGGGGGGCGTGGGACCCAGTACTTC
j_gene: TRBJ2-1; abundance: .; v_gene: TRBV7-2; d_gene: .; len: 15; CDR3aa: CASSLMTGSYNEQFF; CDR3nt: TGTGCCAGCAGCCTTATGACAGGCTCCTACAATGAGCAGTTCTTC
j_gene: TRBJ2-3; abundance: .; v_gene: TRBV28; d_gene: TRBD2; len: 15; CDR3aa: CASSLSGADTDTQYF; CDR3nt: TGTGCCAGCAGTTTAAGCGGGGCGGACACAGATACGCAGTATTTT
j_gene: TRBJ2-1; abundance: many; v_gene: TRBV7-8; d_gene: .; len: 16; CDR3aa: CASSDQGRDRMGEQFF; CDR3nt: TGTGCCAGCAGCGACCAGGGGCGTGATCGAATGGGTGAGCAGTTCTTC
j_gene: TRBJ2-1; abundance: .; v_gene: TRBV6-5; d_gene: TRBD2; len: 14; CDR3aa: CASSYLAGNNEQFF; CDR3nt: TGTGCCAGCAGTTATCTAGCGGGGAACAATGAGCAGTTCTTC